Below are 2 T cell receptor beta chains sequenced from a single sample in a study of blood T cell repertoires in COVID-19. This table comes from immunoSEQ multiplex PCR, and its TCRdb copy is limited to in-frame clones, with some not included. The sample shows almost 500,000 clones, more than 85% of them seen only once. Sequencing was carried out using PBMCs or T cells enriched from blood (not recorded which). The receptors here all came from a woman aged 55-69 years who had recovered from COVID-19.

The chain recombines TRBV19 with TRBJ2-7; D is unresolved. Between the trimmed V and J ends, which lost 0 bases and 4 bases, there was a span of 7 bases. The length of the CDR3 is 13 residues. Germline-derived CDR1 and CDR2 are LNHDA and SQIVND (reference sequence). The CDR3 loop reads CASSIDWAYEQYF. The CDR3 DNA reads TGTGCCAGTAGTATAGACTGGGCTTACGAGCAGTACTTC.

The rearrangement links TRBV7-6 to TRBJ2-6, with TRBD1 matching 11 bases. The trim removed 4 bases at V and 12 bases at J, leaving 5 bases unmatched. The length of the CDR3 is 14 residues. Germline V CDR1 and CDR2: SGHVS, FNYEAQ. The CDR3 is CASSSPGQGGVLTF. The DNA of the CDR3 is TGTGCCAGCAGCTCCCCGGGACAGGGGGGCGTCCTGACTTTC.